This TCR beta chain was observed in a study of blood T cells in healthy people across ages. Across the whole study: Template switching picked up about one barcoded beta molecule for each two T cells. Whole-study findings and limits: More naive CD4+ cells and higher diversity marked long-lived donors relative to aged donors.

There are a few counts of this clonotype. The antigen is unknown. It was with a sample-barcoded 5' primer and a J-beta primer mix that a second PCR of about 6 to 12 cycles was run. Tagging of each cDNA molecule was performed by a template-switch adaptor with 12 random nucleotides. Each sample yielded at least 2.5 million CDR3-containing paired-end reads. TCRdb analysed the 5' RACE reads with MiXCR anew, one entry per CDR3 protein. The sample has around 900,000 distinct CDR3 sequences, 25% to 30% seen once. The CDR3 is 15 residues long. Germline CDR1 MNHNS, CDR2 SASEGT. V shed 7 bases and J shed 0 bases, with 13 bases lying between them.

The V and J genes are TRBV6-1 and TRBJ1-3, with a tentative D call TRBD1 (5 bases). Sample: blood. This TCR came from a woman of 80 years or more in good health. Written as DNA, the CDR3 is TGTGCCAGCATCGCCGTGGGGGTCTCTGGAAACACCATATATTTT. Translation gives CASIAVGVSGNTIYF.